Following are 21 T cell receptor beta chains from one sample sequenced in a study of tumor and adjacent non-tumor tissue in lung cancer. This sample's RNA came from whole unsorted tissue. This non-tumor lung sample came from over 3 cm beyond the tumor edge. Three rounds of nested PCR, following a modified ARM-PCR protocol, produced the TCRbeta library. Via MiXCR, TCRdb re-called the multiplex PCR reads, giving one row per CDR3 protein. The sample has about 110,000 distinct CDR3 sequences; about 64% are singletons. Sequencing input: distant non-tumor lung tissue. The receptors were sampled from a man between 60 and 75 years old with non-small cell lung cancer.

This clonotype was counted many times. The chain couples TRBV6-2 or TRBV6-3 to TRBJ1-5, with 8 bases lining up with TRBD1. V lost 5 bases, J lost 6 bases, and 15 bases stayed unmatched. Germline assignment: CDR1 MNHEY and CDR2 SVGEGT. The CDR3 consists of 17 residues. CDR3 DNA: TGTGCCAGCAGTACCGACCTCAGGGGGCTAACGGTTCAGCCCCAGCATTTT. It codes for CASSTDLRGLTVQPQHF.

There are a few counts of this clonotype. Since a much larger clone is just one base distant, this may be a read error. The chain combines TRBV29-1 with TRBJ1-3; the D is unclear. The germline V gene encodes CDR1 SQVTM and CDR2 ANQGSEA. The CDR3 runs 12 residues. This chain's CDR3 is CSGHSSGHTIYF. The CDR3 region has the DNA TGCAGCGGTCACAGCTCTGGACACACCATATATTTT.

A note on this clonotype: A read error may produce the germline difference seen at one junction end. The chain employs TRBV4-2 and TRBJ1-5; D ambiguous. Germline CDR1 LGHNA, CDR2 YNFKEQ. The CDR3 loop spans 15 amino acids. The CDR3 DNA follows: TGCGCCAGCAGCCAAGATAAGATTATGAATCGGCCCCAGCATTTT. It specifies CASSQDKIMNRPQHF.

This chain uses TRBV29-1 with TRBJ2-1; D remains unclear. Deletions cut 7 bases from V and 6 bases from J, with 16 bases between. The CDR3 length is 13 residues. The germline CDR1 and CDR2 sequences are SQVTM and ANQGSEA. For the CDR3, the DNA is TGCAGCGCAACAAAGAGCCCCGCCAATGAGCAGTTCTTC. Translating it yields CSATKSPANEQFF.

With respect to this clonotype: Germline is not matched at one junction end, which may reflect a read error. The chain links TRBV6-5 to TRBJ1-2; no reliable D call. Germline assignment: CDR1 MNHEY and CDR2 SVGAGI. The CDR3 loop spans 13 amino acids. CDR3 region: CPSGEGRPDSYTF. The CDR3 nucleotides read TGTCCCAGCGGGGAAGGACGGCCCGATAGCTACACCTTC.

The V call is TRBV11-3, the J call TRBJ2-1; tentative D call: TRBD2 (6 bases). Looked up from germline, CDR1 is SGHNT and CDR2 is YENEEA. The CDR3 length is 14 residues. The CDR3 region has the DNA TGTACCATCAGACGGACTACTAGGTCTACTGAGCAGTTCTTC. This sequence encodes CTIRRTTRSTEQFF.

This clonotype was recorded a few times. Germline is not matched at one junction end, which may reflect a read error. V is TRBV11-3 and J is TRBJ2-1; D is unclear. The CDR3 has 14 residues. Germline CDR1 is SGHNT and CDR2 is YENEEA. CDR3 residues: CVSSLGLTYNEQFF. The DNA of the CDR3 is TGTGTCAGCAGCCTGGGATTGACCTACAATGAGCAGTTCTTC.

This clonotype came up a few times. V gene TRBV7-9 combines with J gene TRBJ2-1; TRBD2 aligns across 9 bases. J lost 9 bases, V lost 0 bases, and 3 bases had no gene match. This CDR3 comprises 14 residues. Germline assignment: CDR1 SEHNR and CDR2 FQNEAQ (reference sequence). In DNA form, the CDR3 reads TGTGCCAGCAGCTTAGCTGCAGCGGGAGGTGAGCAGTTCTTC. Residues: CASSLAAAGGEQFF.

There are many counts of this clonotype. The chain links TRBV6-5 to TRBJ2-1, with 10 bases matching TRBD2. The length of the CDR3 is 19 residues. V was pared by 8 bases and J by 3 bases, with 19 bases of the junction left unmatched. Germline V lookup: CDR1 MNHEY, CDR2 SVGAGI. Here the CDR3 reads CASPYRGLAKKMIYNEQFF. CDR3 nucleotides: TGTGCCAGCCCTTATAGGGGACTAGCGAAAAAGATGATCTACAATGAGCAGTTCTTC.

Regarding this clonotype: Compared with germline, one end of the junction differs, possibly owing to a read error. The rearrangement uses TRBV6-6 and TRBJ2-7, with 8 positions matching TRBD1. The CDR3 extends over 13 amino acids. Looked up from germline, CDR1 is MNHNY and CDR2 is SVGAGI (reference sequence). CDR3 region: CANTTQGAYEQYF. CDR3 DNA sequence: TGCGCCAACACCACACAGGGGGCCTACGAGCAGTACTTC.

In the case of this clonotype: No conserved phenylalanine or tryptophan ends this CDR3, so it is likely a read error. The CDR3 region has the DNA TGTGCCAGCAGACAACAGGGTTCTGGTGCCAACGTCCTGACTATC. Its protein product is CASRQQGSGANVLTI. The chain recombines TRBV11-3 with TRBJ2-6, with D perhaps matching TRBD1 (6 bases). The CDR3 contains 15 residues. Per germline, CDR1 SGHNT and CDR2 YENEEA.

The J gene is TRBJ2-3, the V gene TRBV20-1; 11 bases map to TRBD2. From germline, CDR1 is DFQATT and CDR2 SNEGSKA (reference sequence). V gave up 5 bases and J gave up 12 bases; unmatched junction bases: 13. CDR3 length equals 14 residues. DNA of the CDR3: TGCAGTGCTCTGACTAGCGGGAACACAGGTACCCAGTATTTT. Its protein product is CSALTSGNTGTQYF.

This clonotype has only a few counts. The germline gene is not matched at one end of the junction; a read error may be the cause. CDR3 sequence: CASSYSANPYGYIF. The CDR3 DNA reads TGTGCCAGCAGTTACTCAGCGAATCCCTATGGCTACATCTTC. The J gene is TRBJ1-2, the V gene TRBV6-5; D is uncertain. Germline lookup yields CDR1 MNHEY and CDR2 SVGAGI. The CDR3 consists of 14 residues.

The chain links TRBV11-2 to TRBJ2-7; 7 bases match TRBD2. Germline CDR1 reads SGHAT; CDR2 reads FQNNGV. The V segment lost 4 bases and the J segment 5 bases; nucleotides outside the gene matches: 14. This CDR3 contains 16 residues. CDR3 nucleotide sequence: TGTGCCAGCAGCTCCCCTGAGACAGCGGGATGGGACGAGCAGTACTTC. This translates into CASSSPETAGWDEQYF.

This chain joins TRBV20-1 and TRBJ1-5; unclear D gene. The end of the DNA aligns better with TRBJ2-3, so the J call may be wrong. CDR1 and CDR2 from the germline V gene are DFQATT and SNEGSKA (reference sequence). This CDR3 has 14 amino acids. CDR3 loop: CSTWTWDSNQPQYF. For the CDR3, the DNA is TGCAGTACTTGGACGTGGGATAGTAATCAGCCCCAGTATTTT.

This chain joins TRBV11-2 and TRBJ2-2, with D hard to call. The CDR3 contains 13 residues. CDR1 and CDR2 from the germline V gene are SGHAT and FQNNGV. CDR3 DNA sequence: TGTTCCAACACCTCGTTGAGGACCGGGGAGCTGTTTTTT. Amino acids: CSNTSLRTGELFF. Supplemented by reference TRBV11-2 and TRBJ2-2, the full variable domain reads EAGVAQSPRYKIIEKRQSVAFWCNPISGHATLYWYQQILGQGPKLLIQFQNNGVVDDSQLPKDRFSAERLKGVDSTLKIQPAKLEDSAVYLCSNTSLRTGELFFGEGSRLTVL.

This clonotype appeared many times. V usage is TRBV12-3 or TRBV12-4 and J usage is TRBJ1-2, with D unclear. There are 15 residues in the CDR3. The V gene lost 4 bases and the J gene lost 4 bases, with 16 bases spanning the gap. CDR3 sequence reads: CASSSTRTGIYGYTF. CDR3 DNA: TGTGCCAGCAGTTCAACTAGGACCGGGATCTATGGCTACACCTTC.

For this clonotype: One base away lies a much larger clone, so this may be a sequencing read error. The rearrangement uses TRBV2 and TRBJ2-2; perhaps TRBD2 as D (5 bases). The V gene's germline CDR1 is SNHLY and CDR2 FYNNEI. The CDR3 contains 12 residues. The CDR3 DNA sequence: TGTGTCAGCGGCCCAGACACCGGGGAGCTGTTTTTT. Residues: CVSGPDTGELFF.

In DNA, the CDR3 is TGTGCCAGCAACTTTACCGACGGTGAGACCCAGTACTTC. It yields the protein CASNFTDGETQYF. The chain carries TRBV11-2 and TRBJ2-5; D gene unclear. V was pared by 7 bases and J by 5 bases, with 14 bases between. The CDR3 sequence is 13 residues long. Germline CDR1 is SGHAT and CDR2 is FQNNGV.

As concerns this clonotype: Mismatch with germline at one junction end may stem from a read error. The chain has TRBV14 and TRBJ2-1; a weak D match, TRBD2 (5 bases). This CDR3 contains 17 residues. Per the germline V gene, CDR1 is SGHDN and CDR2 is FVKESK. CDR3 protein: CAGSPITGISSYNEQFF. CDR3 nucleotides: TGTGCCGGCAGCCCTATAACCGGGATTTCCTCTTACAATGAGCAGTTCTTC.

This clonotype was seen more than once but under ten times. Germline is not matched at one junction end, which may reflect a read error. The CDR3 DNA sequence: TGTGCCAGTAGCTCGGGACTAGCGGGAGCGGCGAATACCGGGGAGCTGTTTTTT. It is translated as CASSSGLAGAANTGELFF. This chain links TRBV11-2 with TRBJ2-2; 14 bases fit TRBD2. There are 18 residues in the CDR3. Germline assignment: CDR1 SGHAT and CDR2 FQNNGV.